The sequence of this T cell receptor (beta chain) was determined in a study of somatic mutations in cytotoxic T cells in rheumatoid arthritis. Study summary: The authors flow-sorted some V beta antibody-stained T-cell populations at nearly 100% purity, including V beta1+ cells that they sequenced for TCRB. Findings of the study overall: Statistically, CD8+ T-cell clonality was not significantly distinct between individuals with rheumatoid arthritis and age-matched healthy controls. The antigen targets of the expanded CD8+ clones were unknown.

A remark on this clone: The antigen is undetermined.

Clones were read by immunoSEQ multiplex PCR, and TCRdb kept only the in-frame ones, dropping some. The table records some 30,000 clones, 70% to 90% of them present only once. Germline V gene lookup returns CDR1 SGHNT and CDR2 YYREEE (reference sequence). The J segment lost 2 bases and the V segment lost 4 bases, leaving 7 bases of the junction unmatched. This CDR3 spans 17 amino acids. Both CD4+ and CD8+ cells were separated through positive magnetic bead selection, and their purity was verified using flow cytometry. The clonotype was recovered from an adult with rheumatoid arthritis. The sequenced material came from CD8+ T cells sorted from blood. This chain uses TRBV5-4 with TRBJ2-5, with TRBD2 matching 14 bases. CDR3 sequence reads: CASSQGLAGAPQETQYF. In DNA, the CDR3 is TGTGCCAGCAGCCAGGGACTAGCGGGAGCCCCGCAAGAGACCCAGTACTTC.